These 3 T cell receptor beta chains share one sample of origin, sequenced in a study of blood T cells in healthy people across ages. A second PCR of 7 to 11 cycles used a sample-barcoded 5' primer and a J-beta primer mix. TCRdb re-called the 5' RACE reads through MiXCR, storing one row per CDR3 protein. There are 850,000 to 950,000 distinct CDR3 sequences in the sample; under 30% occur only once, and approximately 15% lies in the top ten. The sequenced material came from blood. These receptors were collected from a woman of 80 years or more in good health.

This CDR3 is CASSQTGGVSYGYTF. The DNA for the CDR3 is TGCGCCAGCAGCCAGACAGGGGGCGTCAGCTATGGCTACACCTTC. The chain links TRBV4-3 to TRBJ1-2, with TRBD1 matching 10 bases. With V trimmed by 3 bases and J by 4 bases, 5 bases remained unmatched. The germline gives CDR1 LGHNA, CDR2 YSLEER. This CDR3 comprises 15 residues.

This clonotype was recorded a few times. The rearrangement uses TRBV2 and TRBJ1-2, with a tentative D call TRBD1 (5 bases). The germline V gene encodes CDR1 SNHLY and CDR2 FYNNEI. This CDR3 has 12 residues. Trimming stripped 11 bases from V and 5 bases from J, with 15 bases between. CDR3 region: CAGGRTQYGYTF. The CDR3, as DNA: TGTGCCGGGGGACGGACTCAGTATGGCTACACCTTC.

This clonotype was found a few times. CDR3 loop: CASSYGQGAGIQYF. CDR3 nucleotides: TGTGCCAGCAGCTACGGACAGGGGGCAGGCATTCAGTACTTC. V gene TRBV7-6 combines with J gene TRBJ2-4; 11 nucleotides agree with TRBD1. In germline, CDR1 is SGHVS, CDR2 FNYEAQ. After removal of 4 bases from V and 9 bases from J, the junction contained 5 bases not matched to a gene. This CDR3 contains 14 residues.